This T cell receptor (beta chain) comes out of a study of blood T cell repertoires in COVID-19 (dated by TCRdb to between 2020 and 2021). Background for the entire study: Samples from collaborators originated in the United States, Italy and Spain and spanned both the acute and convalescent phases of COVID-19. Sample metadata almost always included a de-identified subject ID, COVID-19 status, age in years and sex. The prospective study material was composed of cDNA or gDNA derived from T cells, B-cell-depleted T cells, or PBMCs. The repertoires were released in a freely available public database intended as a resource for research on the immune response to SARS-CoV-2. The dataset comprised deeply sampled blood TCRbeta repertoires from subjects exposed to, actively infected with, or recovered from COVID-19. The samples were drawn from two sources: the first 160 participants of the ongoing ImmuneRACE study, and 1,000 to 1,500 subjects contributed by 6 global collaborators. HLA class I and class II types, where available, came from metadata supplied by the sample provider rather than from assay-based typing. Overall study outcomes, separate from this receptor: How much clinical and demographic metadata was included differed by source and by participant, and the metadata was provided uncurated.

Each collaborating institution followed its own protocols to collect whole blood in K2EDTA tubes. For TCRbeta analysis, collaborator samples were shipped as frozen whole blood, as isolated PBMCs, or as DNA extracted from either sample type. The cysteine opens and the phenylalanine closes a CDR3 of 15 amino acids. This entry keeps only the CDR3 DNA: 45 bases, framed from base 1. V loses 8 bases at its end and J loses 3 bases; junction bases beyond the gene matches: 6. CDR1 and CDR2 are read off the germline V gene (reference sequence) as LNHDA and SQIVND. Notes on this clone: No cognate antigen has been identified for it. No base quality information exists; no much larger clone differs at one position.

TCRbeta CDR3 regions were amplified from genomic DNA using the immunoSEQ Assay, a bias-controlled multiplex PCR. From the authors' description of their analysis: Within the assay, amplification of reference gene primers was used to estimate how many nucleated cells each sample contained. To quantify the absolute abundance of each unique TCRbeta CDR3 rearrangement, sequence reads were collapsed and filtered. For each sample, productive Simpson clonality was calculated as the square root of Simpson's diversity index over productive rearrangements. TCRdb retrieved this table from immuneACCESS and kept in-frame rearrangements only. Not all clones are present; in checked studies, unresolved V genes account for under half, and no reason is known for the remainder. V, J and clone size were drawn from that table, and D and trimming were deduced from the DNA. The sample profile shows some 19,000 clones; about four fifths of them were found once. The ten largest clones capture around 10% of the sample.

The chain joins TRBV19 to TRBJ1-4; TRBD1 matches 10 bases in the middle. This clonotype was obtained from an elderly man with acute or convalescent COVID-19. Sequencing used peripheral blood. CDR3 reads: CASSDRGLPNEKLFF. At the DNA level, the sequence is TGTGCCAGTTCTGACAGGGGGCTGCCTAATGAAAAACTGTTTTTT. Supplemented by the reference TRBV19 and TRBJ1-4 proteins around the CDR3, the complete variable domain is DGGITQSPKYLFRKEGQNVTLSCEQNLNHDAMYWYRQDPGQGLRLIYYSQIVNDFQKGDIAEGYSVSREKKESFPLTVTSAQKNPTAFYLCASSDRGLPNEKLFFGSGTQLSVL.